Many counts were recorded for the clone carrying this T cell receptor (beta chain). Its target is unknown. Template material for amplifying TCR beta CDR3 regions consisted of RNA transcripts. TCR CDR3 regions were first amplified by RT-PCR with HTBI primers. TCRdb used MiXCR to reprocess the multiplex PCR reads, holding one entry per CDR3 protein. The sample holds under 600,000 distinct CDR3 sequences, approximately 16% seen once. PBMCs were obtained from under 13 ml fresh peripheral blood. This CDR3 has 14 amino acids. Germline V gene data show CDR1 as KGHSH and CDR2 as LQKENI. V lost 3 bases and J lost 5, with 14 bases in between. This sample is drawn from a study of T cells in Graves' hyperthyroidism and ophthalmopathy. The study's findings and limits: Stable hyperthyroidism and ophthalmopathy were separated using 13 V-J signatures.

This receptor was taken from a woman between 40 and 50 years old with Graves' ophthalmopathy. Sequenced: blood. This chain uses TRBV18 with TRBJ2-7; D uncertain. The CDR3 DNA reads as TGTGCCAGCTCACCCGCAGGTAATCCAGACGAGCAGTACTTC. It encodes CASSPAGNPDEQYF.